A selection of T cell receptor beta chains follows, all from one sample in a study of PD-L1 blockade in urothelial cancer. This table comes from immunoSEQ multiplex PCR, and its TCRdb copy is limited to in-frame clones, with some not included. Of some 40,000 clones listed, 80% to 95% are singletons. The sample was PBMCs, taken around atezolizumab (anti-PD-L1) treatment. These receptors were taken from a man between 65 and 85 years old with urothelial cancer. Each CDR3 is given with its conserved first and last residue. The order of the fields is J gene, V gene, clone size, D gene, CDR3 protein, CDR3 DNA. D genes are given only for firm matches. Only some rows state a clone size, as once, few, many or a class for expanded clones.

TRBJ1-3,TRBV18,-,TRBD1,CASSPRGQGRGNTIYF,TGTGCCAGCTCACCACGTGGACAGGGGCGAGGAAACACCATATATTTT
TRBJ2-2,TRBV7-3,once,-,CASRWGIGTGELFF,TGTGCCAGCAGGTGGGGCATCGGCACCGGGGAGCTGTTTTTT
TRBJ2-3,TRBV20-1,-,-,CSATTGDTQYF,TGCAGTGCTACGACGGGTGATACGCAGTATTTT
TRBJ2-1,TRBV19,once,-,CASRDQGRNNEQFF,TGTGCCAGTAGGGACCAGGGCAGGAACAATGAGCAGTTCTTC
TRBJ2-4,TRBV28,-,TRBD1,CASSLRTGSKNIQYF,TGTGCCAGCAGTTTAAGGACAGGGTCCAAAAACATTCAGTACTTC
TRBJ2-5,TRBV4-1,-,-,CASSQDGSGQETQYF,TGCGCCAGCAGCCAAGACGGCAGCGGACAAGAGACCCAGTACTTC
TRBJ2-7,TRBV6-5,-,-,CASSAPGHGEQYF,TGTGCCAGCAGTGCTCCGGGACACGGCGAGCAGTACTTC
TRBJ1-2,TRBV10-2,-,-,CASSWVSSRKTYGYTF,TGCGCCAGCAGTTGGGTTTCCTCTAGAAAGACCTATGGCTACACCTTC
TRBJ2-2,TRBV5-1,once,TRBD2,CASSLGAGDTGELFF,TGCGCCAGCAGCTTGGGAGCGGGAGATACCGGGGAGCTGTTTTTT
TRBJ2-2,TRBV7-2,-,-,CASSRDQGGTGELFF,TGTGCCAGCAGCCGGGACCAAGGAGGGACCGGGGAGCTGTTTTTT
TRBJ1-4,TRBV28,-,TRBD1,CASSLSTRQGDEKLFF,TGTGCCAGCAGTTTATCCACCCGACAGGGGGATGAAAAACTGTTTTTT
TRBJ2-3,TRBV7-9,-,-,CASSPGTDTQYF,TGTGCCAGCAGTCCTGGCACAGATACGCAGTATTTT
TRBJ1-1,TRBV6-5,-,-,CASSPGRETVKAFF,TGTGCCAGCAGCCCCGGTCGGGAAACAGTAAAAGCTTTCTTT
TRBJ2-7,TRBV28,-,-,CASSLGAGYYEQYF,TGTGCCAGCAGTTTAGGTGCCGGGTACTACGAGCAGTACTTC
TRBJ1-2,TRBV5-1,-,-,CASSVQGDRYGYTF,TGCGCCAGCAGCGTACAGGGAGATAGGTATGGCTACACCTTC
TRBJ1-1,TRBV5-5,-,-,CASSFGPGQFEAFF,TGTGCCAGCAGCTTTGGGCCCGGACAGTTTGAAGCTTTCTTT
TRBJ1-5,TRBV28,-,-,CASSLAGLSGNQPQHF,TGTGCCAGCAGTTTAGCGGGCCTTTCTGGCAATCAGCCCCAGCATTTT
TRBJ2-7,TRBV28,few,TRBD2,CASSSLAGFYEQYF,TGTGCCAGCAGTTCACTAGCGGGGTTCTACGAGCAGTACTTC
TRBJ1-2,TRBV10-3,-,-,CAISEGGRSYTF,TGTGCCATCAGTGAAGGGGGAAGGAGCTACACCTTC
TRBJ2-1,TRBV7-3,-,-,CASSLEADGSNEQFF,TGTGCCAGCAGCTTAGAGGCCGACGGATCGAATGAGCAGTTCTTC
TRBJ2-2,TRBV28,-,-,CASSLGITGELFF,TGTGCCAGCAGTTTAGGCATCACCGGGGAGCTGTTTTTT
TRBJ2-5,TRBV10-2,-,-,CASSDGGQETQYF,TGCGCCAGCAGTGATGGCGGCCAAGAGACCCAGTACTTC
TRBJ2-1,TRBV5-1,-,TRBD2,CASSYRTSGFSYNEQFF,TGCGCCAGCAGCTATCGGACTAGCGGTTTCTCCTACAATGAGCAGTTCTTC
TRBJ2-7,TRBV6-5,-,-,CASSSGRGPYEQYF,TGTGCCAGCAGTTCAGGCAGGGGACCCTACGAGCAGTACTTC
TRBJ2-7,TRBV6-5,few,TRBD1,CASSYSRDSYSYEQYF,TGTGCCAGCAGTTACTCACGGGACAGCTACTCCTACGAGCAGTACTTC
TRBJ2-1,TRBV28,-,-,CASRRLGGSYNEQFF,TGTGCCAGCAGAAGGCTAGGGGGCTCCTACAATGAGCAGTTCTTC
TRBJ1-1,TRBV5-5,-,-,CASSWRRTGGTEAFF,TGTGCCAGCAGCTGGCGCCGGACCGGGGGGACTGAAGCTTTCTTT
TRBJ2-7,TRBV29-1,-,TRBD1,CSVRTGFHEQYF,TGCAGCGTCCGGACAGGGTTCCACGAGCAGTACTTC
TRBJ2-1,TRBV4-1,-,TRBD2,CASSQEGSGSGEQFF,TGCGCCAGCAGCCAAGAAGGTAGCGGGAGTGGGGAGCAGTTCTTC
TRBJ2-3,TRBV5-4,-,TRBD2,CASSLGLAGPRTDTQYF,TGTGCCAGCAGCTTGGGGCTAGCGGGGCCCCGCACAGATACGCAGTATTTT
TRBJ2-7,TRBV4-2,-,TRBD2,CASSQGTSGPYEQYF,TGTGCCAGCAGCCAAGGGACTAGCGGGCCCTACGAGCAGTACTTC
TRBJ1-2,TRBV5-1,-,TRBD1,CASRKTGSSGGYTF,TGCGCCAGCAGGAAGACAGGGTCTTCGGGAGGCTACACCTTC
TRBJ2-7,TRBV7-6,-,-,CASSLAPALFYEQYF,TGTGCCAGCAGCTTAGCCCCTGCCCTATTCTACGAGCAGTACTTC
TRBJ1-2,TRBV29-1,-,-,CSVERELGGYTF,TGCAGCGTTGAGAGGGAACTCGGGGGCTACACCTTC
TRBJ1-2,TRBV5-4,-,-,CASSLDQVANYGYTF,TGTGCCAGCAGCTTGGACCAGGTAGCTAACTATGGCTACACCTTC
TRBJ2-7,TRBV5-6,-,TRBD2,CASSRLVSGRSYEQYF,TGTGCCAGCAGTCGCCTGGTTAGCGGGAGATCCTACGAGCAGTACTTC
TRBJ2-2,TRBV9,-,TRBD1,CASSVAGTGTGELFF,TGTGCCAGCAGCGTAGCTGGGACAGGGACCGGGGAGCTGTTTTTT
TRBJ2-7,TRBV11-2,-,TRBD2,CASSPAEFSGLYEQYF,TGTGCCAGCAGCCCGGCCGAATTTAGCGGGCTATACGAGCAGTACTTC
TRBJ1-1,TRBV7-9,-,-,CASSLVGQKVEAFF,TGTGCCAGCAGCTTAGTTGGACAGAAGGTTGAAGCTTTCTTT
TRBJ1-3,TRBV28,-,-,CASSPPGRGATSGNTIYF,TGTGCCAGCAGTCCCCCGGGCAGGGGCGCTACCTCTGGAAACACCATATATTTT
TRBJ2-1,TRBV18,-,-,CASSSLAYNEQFF,TGTGCCAGCTCATCACTAGCTTACAATGAGCAGTTCTTC
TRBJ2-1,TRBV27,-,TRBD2,CASSFSSGTNEQFF,TGTGCCAGCAGTTTTTCTAGCGGGACCAATGAGCAGTTCTTC
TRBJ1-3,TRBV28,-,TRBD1,CASSLRTGIGNTIYF,TGTGCCAGCAGTCTACGGACAGGGATCGGAAACACCATATATTTT
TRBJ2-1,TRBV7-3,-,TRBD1,CASSPGDRGPYNEQFF,TGTGCCAGCAGCCCGGGCGACAGGGGACCATACAATGAGCAGTTCTTC
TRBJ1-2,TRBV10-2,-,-,CASSELRRDGYTF,TGCGCCAGCAGTGAGCTTAGGAGGGATGGCTACACCTTC
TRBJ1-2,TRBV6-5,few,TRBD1,CASSYDWDRGNGYTF,TGTGCCAGCAGTTACGACTGGGACAGGGGTAATGGCTACACCTTC
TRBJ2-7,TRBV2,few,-,CASKVRDSYEQYF,TGTGCCAGCAAGGTCAGGGACTCCTACGAGCAGTACTTC
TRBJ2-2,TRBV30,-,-,CAWSSRQRGELFF,TGTGCCTGGAGTAGTCGGCAGCGCGGGGAGCTGTTTTTT
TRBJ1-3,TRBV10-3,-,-,CAISESRGLSGNTIYF,TGTGCCATCAGTGAGTCGCGGGGGCTCTCTGGAAACACCATATATTTT
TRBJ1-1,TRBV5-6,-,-,CASKRGGNTEAFF,TGTGCCAGCAAACGGGGGGGGAACACTGAAGCTTTCTTT
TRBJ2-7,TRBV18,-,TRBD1,CASSRSAGTGAGEQYF,TGTGCCAGCTCACGGAGCGCCGGGACAGGGGCTGGCGAGCAGTACTTC
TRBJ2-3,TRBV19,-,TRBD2,CATLSGRGTDTQYF,TGTGCCACCCTTAGCGGGAGGGGCACAGATACGCAGTATTTT
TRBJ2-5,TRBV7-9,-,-,CASSDGQYQETQYF,TGTGCCAGCAGCGATGGACAGTACCAAGAGACCCAGTACTTC
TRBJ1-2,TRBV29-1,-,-,CSADPGQDYGYTF,TGCAGCGCCGATCCGGGACAAGACTATGGCTACACCTTC
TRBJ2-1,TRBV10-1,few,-,CASSDFSGNNEQFF,TGCGCCAGCAGTGACTTTAGCGGCAACAATGAGCAGTTCTTC
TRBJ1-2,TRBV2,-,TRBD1,CASSEQGQNYGYTF,TGTGCCAGCAGCGAACAGGGGCAAAACTATGGCTACACCTTC
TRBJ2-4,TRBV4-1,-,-,CASSQASGAKNIQYF,TGCGCCAGCAGCCAAGCTTCGGGGGCCAAAAACATTCAGTACTTC
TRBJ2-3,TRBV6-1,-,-,CASSEGPLARSTDTQYF,TGTGCCAGCAGTGAAGGACCCCTAGCCCGAAGCACAGATACGCAGTATTTT